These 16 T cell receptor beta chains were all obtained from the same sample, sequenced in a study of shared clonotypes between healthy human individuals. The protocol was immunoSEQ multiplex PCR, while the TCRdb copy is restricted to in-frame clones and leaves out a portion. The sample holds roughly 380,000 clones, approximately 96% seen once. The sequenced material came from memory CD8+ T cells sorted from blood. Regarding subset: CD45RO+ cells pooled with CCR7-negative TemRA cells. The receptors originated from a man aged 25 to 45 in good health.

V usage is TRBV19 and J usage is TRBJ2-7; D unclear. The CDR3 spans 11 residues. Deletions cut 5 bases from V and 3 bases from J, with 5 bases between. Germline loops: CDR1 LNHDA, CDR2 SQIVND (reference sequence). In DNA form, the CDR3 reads TGTGCCAGTAGTGCAATCTACGAGCAGTACTTC. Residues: CASSAIYEQYF.

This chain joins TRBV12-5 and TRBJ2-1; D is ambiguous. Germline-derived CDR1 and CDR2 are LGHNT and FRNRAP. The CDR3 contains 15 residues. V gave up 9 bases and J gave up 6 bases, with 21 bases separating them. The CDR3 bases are TGTGCTAGCCCAGGTTCTCAGGCCCAAGTCAATGAGCAGTTCTTC. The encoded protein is CASPGSQAQVNEQFF.

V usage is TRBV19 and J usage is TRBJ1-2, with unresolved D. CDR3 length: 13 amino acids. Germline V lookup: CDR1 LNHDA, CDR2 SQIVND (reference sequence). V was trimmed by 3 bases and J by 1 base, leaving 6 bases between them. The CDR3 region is CASSIRGNYGYTF. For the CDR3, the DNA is TGTGCCAGTAGTATCCGGGGTAACTATGGCTACACCTTC. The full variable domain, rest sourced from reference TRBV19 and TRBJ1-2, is DGGITQSPKYLFRKEGQNVTLSCEQNLNHDAMYWYRQDPGQGLRLIYYSQIVNDFQKGDIAEGYSVSREKKESFPLTVTSAQKNPTAFYLCASSIRGNYGYTFGSGTRLTVV.

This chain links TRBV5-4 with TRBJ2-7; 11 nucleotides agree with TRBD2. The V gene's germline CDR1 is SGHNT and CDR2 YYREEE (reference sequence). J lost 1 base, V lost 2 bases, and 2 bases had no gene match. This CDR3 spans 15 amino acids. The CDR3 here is CASSFGTSGSYEQYF. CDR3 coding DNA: TGTGCCAGCAGCTTTGGGACTAGCGGTTCCTACGAGCAGTACTTC.

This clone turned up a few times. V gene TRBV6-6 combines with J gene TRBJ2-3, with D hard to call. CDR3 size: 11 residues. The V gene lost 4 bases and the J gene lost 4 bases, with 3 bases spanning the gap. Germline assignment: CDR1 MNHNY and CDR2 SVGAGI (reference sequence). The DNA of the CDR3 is TGTGCCAGCAGTTTAGCAGATACGCAGTATTTT. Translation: CASSLADTQYF.

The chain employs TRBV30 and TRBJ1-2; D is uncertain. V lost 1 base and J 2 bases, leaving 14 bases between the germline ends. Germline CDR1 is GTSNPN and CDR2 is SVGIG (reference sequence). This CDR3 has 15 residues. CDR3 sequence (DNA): TGTGCCTGGAGTGCCTTATCGGGTCGCAACTATGGCTACACCTTC. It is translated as CAWSALSGRNYGYTF.

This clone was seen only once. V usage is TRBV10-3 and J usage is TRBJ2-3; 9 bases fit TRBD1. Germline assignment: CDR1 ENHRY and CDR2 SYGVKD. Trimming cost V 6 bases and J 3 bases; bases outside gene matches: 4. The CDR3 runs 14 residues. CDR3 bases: TGTGCCATCAGAACAGGGGGCGCGACAGATACGCAGTATTTT. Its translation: CAIRTGGATDTQYF.

CDR3 residues: CASSGGPNSYEQYF. In DNA, the CDR3 is TGTGCCAGCAGTGGGGGACCCAACTCCTACGAGCAGTACTTC. The rearrangement uses TRBV6-1 and TRBJ2-7; D might be TRBD1 or TRBD2, each matching 5 bases. The CDR3 contains 14 residues. With 4 bases removed from V and 0 bases from J, the gap between germline ends came to 10 bases. CDR1 is MNHNS and CDR2 is SASEGT in the germline V gene.

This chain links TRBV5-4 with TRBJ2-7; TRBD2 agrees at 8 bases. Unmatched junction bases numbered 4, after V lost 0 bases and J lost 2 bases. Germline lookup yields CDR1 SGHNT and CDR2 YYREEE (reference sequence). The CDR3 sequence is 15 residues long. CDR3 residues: CASSLASGPAYEQYF. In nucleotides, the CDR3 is TGTGCCAGCAGCTTGGCTAGCGGGCCCGCCTACGAGCAGTACTTC. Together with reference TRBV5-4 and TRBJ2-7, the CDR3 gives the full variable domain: ETGVTQSPTHLIKTRGQQVTLRCSSQSGHNTVSWYQQALGQGPQFIFQYYREEENGRGNFPPRFSGLQFPNYSSELNVNALELDDSALYLCASSLASGPAYEQYFGPGTRLTVT.

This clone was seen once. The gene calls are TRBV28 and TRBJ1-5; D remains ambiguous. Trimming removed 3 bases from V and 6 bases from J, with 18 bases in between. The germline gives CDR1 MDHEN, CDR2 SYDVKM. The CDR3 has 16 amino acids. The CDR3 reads CASSFVPGSGIQPQHF. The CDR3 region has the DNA TGTGCCAGCAGTTTTGTACCGGGATCCGGGATTCAGCCCCAGCATTTT.

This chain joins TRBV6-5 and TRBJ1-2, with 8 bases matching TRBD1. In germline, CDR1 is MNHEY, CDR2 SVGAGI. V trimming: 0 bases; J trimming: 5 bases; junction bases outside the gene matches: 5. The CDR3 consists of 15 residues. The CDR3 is CASSYSSTGVYGYTF. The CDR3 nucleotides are TGTGCCAGCAGTTACTCCTCGACAGGGGTTTATGGCTACACCTTC.

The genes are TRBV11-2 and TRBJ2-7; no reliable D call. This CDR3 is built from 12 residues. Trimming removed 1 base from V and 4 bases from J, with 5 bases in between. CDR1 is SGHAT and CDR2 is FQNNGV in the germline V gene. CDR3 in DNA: TGTGCCAGCAGCTTAGTAGGGTACGAGCAGTACTTC. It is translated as CASSLVGYEQYF.

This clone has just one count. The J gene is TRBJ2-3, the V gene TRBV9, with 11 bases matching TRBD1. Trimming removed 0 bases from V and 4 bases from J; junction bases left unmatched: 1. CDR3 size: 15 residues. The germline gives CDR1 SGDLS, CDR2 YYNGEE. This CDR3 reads CASSVGTGGSDTQYF. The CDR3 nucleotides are TGTGCCAGCAGCGTAGGGACAGGGGGCTCAGATACGCAGTATTTT.

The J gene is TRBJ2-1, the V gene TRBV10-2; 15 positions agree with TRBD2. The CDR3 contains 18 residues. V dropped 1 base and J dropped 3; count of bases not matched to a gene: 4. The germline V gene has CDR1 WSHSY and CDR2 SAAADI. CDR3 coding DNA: TGCGCCAGCAGTGAGTGGACTAGCGGGAGGGTTGACTACAATGAGCAGTTCTTC. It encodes CASSEWTSGRVDYNEQFF.

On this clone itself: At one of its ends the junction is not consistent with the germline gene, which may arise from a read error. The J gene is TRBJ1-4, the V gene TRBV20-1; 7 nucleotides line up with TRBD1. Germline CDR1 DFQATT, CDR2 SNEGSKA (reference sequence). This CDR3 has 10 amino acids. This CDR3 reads CSARAQGTIF. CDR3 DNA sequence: TGCAGTGCTAGAGCACAGGGGACCATTTTT.

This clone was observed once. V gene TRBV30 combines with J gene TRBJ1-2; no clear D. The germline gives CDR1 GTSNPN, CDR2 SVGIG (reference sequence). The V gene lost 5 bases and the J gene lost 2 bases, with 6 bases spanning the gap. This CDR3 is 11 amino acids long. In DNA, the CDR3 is TGTGCCTGGGCTACAAACTATGGCTACACCTTC. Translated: CAWATNYGYTF.